This passage covers 15 T cell receptor delta chains from one sample sequenced in a study of gamma delta lymphoproliferative disorders and STAT genes. TCRdb reran clone calling via CATT on the multiplex PCR reads. Of under 5,000 delta-chain clones listed, 0.9% to 1.1% are singletons. Genomic DNA from isolated PBMCs served as the sequencing template. The sequencing input was blood. Source of these receptors: a human donor in good health.

On this clone itself: A far larger clone is just one base off, so this is likely a read error. This chain links TRDV2 with TRDJ3; 11 bases line up with TRDD3. The CDR3 totals 18 residues. Germline CDR1 reads GEAIGNYY; CDR2 reads EKD. CDR3 loop: CACDMGDTYSWGTRQMFF. The CDR3 DNA follows: TGTGCCTGTGACATGGGGGATACGTACTCCTGGGGCACCCGACAGATGTTTTTC.

This clone qualifies as large (0.1 to 1%). At the DNA level, this CDR3 is encoded by other sequences in the same sample as well. The chain joins TRDV2 to TRDJ1; 10 nucleotides align to TRDD3. Losses at the gene ends were 1 base for V and 0 bases for J; bases not matched to a gene: 7. The CDR3 totals 17 residues. Germline V gene data show CDR1 as GEAIGNYY and CDR2 as EKD. The CDR3 here is CACDTVSWGIDTDKLIF. DNA of the CDR3: TGTGCCTGTGACACAGTAAGCTGGGGGATAGACACCGATAAACTCATCTTT.

A word on this clone: This DNA's translation differs at residue 7 from TCRdb's protein, which comes from a much larger clone; a read error is likely, and the protein shown is translated from the DNA. The J gene is TRDJ3, the V gene TRDV2; D is ambiguous. There are 18 residues in the CDR3. Trimming left V 0 bases short and J 0 bases short, with 11 bases between. Per germline, CDR1 GEAIGNYY and CDR2 EKD. The CDR3 coding sequence is TGTGCCTGTGACACCGCTGAGGCGAGCTCCTGGGACACCCGACAGATGTTTTTC. As protein: CACDTAEASSWDTRQMFF.

As regards this clone: It differs at one base from a far larger clone, so likely a read error. The same CDR3 is also encoded by other DNA sequences in this sample. The V gene is TRDV2, the J gene TRDJ1; no firm D call. Trimming shortened V by 3 bases and J by 0 bases, and 22 bases separated the two germline ends. From germline, CDR1 is GEAIGNYY and CDR2 EKD. The CDR3 spans 18 residues. CDR3 residues: CACDQVKSGGPYTDKLIF. DNA for the CDR3: TGTGCCTGTGACCAGGTGAAGTCTGGAGGACCCTACACCGATAAACTCATCTTT.

With respect to this clone: Translating this DNA gives a protein that differs at residue 18 from the TCRdb one, which belongs to a much larger clone; a read error is likely, and the protein shown is this translation. The rearrangement joins TRDV1 to TRDJ1, with 11 bases identical to TRDD3. Per germline, CDR1 TSWWSYY and CDR2 QGS. This CDR3 has 22 amino acids. The CDR3 nucleotides read TGTGCTCTTGGGGAACTCGTACCTACGTACTGGGGGATAGGACTGTACACCGGTAAACTCATCTTT. Its protein product is CALGELVPTYWGIGLYTGKLIF.

The chain links TRDV2 to TRDJ1, with 11 nucleotides matching TRDD3. The CDR3 runs 17 residues. J gave up 0 bases and V 0 bases, and 5 bases lay outside the gene matches. Per the germline V gene, CDR1 is GEAIGNYY and CDR2 is EKD. CDR3 DNA sequence: TGTGCCTGTGACACCCTGGGTGGGGGATACGACACCGATAAACTCATCTTT. Amino acids: CACDTLGGGYDTDKLIF.

Of note for this clone: It is likely a read error: a sequence one base away is far more abundant. The sample contains more than one DNA sequence encoding this CDR3. The CDR3 DNA sequence: TGTGCCTGTGACCGATTACTGGGGGTCACTTACACCGATAAACTTATCTTT. Protein sequence: CACDRLLGVTYTDKLIF. V and J are TRDV2 and TRDJ1; 8 nucleotides line up with TRDD3. This CDR3 has 17 amino acids. From germline, CDR1 is GEAIGNYY and CDR2 EKD.

By proportion, this clone is large. Other DNA sequences within the sample encode an identical CDR3. The V call is TRDV2, the J call TRDJ1; 11 bases match TRDD3. V shed 0 bases, J shed 0 bases, and the junction held 8 bases outside the gene matches. The germline gives CDR1 GEAIGNYY, CDR2 EKD. CDR3 size: 18 residues. Here the CDR3 reads CACDTVGNWGIDTDKLIF. The DNA of the CDR3 is TGTGCCTGTGACACCGTCGGAAACTGGGGGATAGACACCGATAAACTCATCTTT.

This clone was seen a few times. This likely came from a read error, as a far larger clone is one base away. Different DNA sequences within this sample yield the same CDR3. The chain joins TRDV1 to TRDJ1; 11 bases map to TRDD3. Germline CDR1 and CDR2: TSWWSYY and QGS. There are 21 residues in the CDR3. V lost 5 bases to trimming and J lost 14 bases; unmatched junction nucleotides: 34. The CDR3 nucleotides are TGTGCTCTTGGGACGTTCCCTACTACCTCCCTTTACTGGGGGATATCGGGCGGACTAATCTTT. Translated: CALGTFPTTSLYWGISGGLIF.

About this clone: It differs at one base from a far larger clone, so likely a read error. This sequence joins TRDV2 and TRDJ1, with 10 bases fitting TRDD3. Germline V gene sequence: CDR1 GEAIGNYY, CDR2 EKD. Trimming took 5 bases from V and 0 from J; bases not matched to a gene: 32. This CDR3 region has 24 residues. The CDR3 DNA reads TGTGCCTGTGGCAACGCCATTTCCCCTACGTTTAGATGGGGGGATACGATGTACACCGATAAACTCATCTTT. This codes for CACGNAISPTFRWGDTMYTDKLIF.

This clone was counted ten times or more. For the J gene the call is TRDJ1; the V gene lacks a call; TRDD3 is the table's D call, not checked against the DNA. The CDR3 has 16 amino acids. CDR3 loop: CASPPGGYLYTDKLIF. CDR3 coding DNA: TGTGCCTCCCCCCCTGGGGGATACCTGTACACCGATAAACTCATCTTT.

Without a V gene call, the J gene is given as TRDJ1; the table's D gene call, TRDD2, was not cross checked with the DNA. The CDR3 loop spans 17 amino acids. CDR3 nucleotides: TGTGCTTCATTGTGCCTTCCCTACAAAACTAATGCCGATAAACTCATCTTT. Protein sequence: CASLCLPYKTNADKLIF.

In regard to this clone: TCRdb pairs this DNA with a much larger clone's protein that differs at residue 8, likely a read error; the protein shown was translated from the DNA. The gene calls are TRDV2 and TRDJ1; tentative D call: TRDD3 (6 bases). Trimming pared 0 bases from V and 4 bases from J, leaving 14 bases between. This CDR3 region has 15 residues. CDR1 and CDR2 from the germline V gene are GEAIGNYY and EKD. CDR3 DNA sequence: TGTGCCTGTGACACCGTGGGGGTTAGGGACGATAAACTCATCTTT. Its protein product is CACDTVGVRDDKLIF.

As to this clone: TCRdb's listed protein matches a much larger clone and diverges from this DNA's translation at residue 14, likely through a read error; the protein shown comes from the DNA. The chain is built from TRDV1 and TRDJ1; 11 positions agree with TRDD3. The V gene end was trimmed by 5 bases and the J gene end by 4 bases; junction bases not matched to a gene: 18. Per germline, CDR1 TSWWSYY and CDR2 QGS. The CDR3 contains 19 residues. The CDR3 here is CALGRYLPWGIRYIDKLIF. As DNA, the CDR3 is TGTGCTCTTGGGAGATATCTTCCGTGGGGGATACGCTACATCGATAAACTCATCTTT.

In its sample, this clone was seen a few times. A far bigger clonotype differs at one base, so this is likely a read error. This rearrangement joins TRDV2 to TRDJ3, with TRDD3 matching over 11 bases. With 3 bases clipped from V and 1 base from J, the junction kept 10 bases outside the gene matches. Germline lookup yields CDR1 GEAIGNYY and CDR2 EKD. The CDR3 length is 20 residues. CDR3 coding DNA: TGTGCCTGTGACGCCGGGGGCTGGGGGATACCTTCCTGGGACACCCGACAGATGTTTTTC. It is translated as CACDAGGWGIPSWDTRQMFF.